Below, 5 T cell receptor beta chains from the same sample are listed, as sequenced in a study of blood T cells in healthy people across ages. The second PCR ran roughly 6 to 11 cycles with a sample-barcoded 5' primer and J-beta primers. In TCRdb, the 5' RACE reads were re-called with MiXCR into one record per CDR3 protein. The sample consists of approximately 940,000 distinct CDR3 sequences, roughly 50% of them appearing once. Specimen: blood. Receptors originate from a man aged 25 to 40 in good health.

The chain uses TRBV13 and TRBJ2-3, with D tentatively TRBD2 (6 bases). The V and J ends lost 5 bases and 2 bases respectively, with 14 bases between them. The germline V gene has CDR1 PRHDT and CDR2 FYEKMQ (reference sequence). The CDR3 is 15 residues long. The CDR3 DNA reads TGTGCCAGCAGCGTCCCGGGACTCGTCACAGATACGCAGTATTTT. This translates into CASSVPGLVTDTQYF. The complete variable domain, with remaining parts taken from reference TRBV13 and TRBJ2-3, reads AAGVIQSPRHLIKEKRETATLKCYPIPRHDTVYWYQQGPGQDPQFLISFYEKMQSDKGSIPDRFSAQQFSDYHSELNMSSLELGDSALYFCASSVPGLVTDTQYFGPGTRLTVL.

Of note for this clonotype: A much larger clone lies one base from this, so it may be a read error. The chain is built from TRBV24-1 and TRBJ2-1; 8 nucleotides line up with TRBD1. The V and J ends lost 2 bases and 11 bases, in that order; junction bases with no gene match: 7. The CDR3 totals 14 residues. CDR1 is KGHDR and CDR2 is SFDVKD in the germline V gene. CDR3 nucleotide sequence: TGTGCCACCAGTGATTCGGACAGGGTGAGGCAGCAGTTCTTC. Its protein is CATSDSDRVRQQFF.

This clonotype turned up a few times. This rearrangement joins TRBV12-3 or TRBV12-4 to TRBJ2-5, with 12 bases that match TRBD2. The J call is uncertain, as TRBJ2-7 better fits the DNA end. The CDR3 spans 14 residues. The CDR3 protein is CASRLAGGLPEQYF. CDR3 DNA: TGTGCCAGCAGACTAGCGGGGGGACTTCCCGAGCAGTACTTC.

The V and J genes are TRBV30 and TRBJ2-5, with a possible D match to TRBD1 (6 bases). The tail of the sequence fits TRBJ2-7 better, so the J call may be wrong. CDR1 and CDR2 (germline): GTSNPN, SVGIG (reference sequence). The CDR3 runs 12 residues. DNA of the CDR3: TGTGCCTGGAAGTGGGGGCGGTACGAGCAGTACTTC. Translated: CAWKWGRYEQYF.

The rearrangement joins TRBV14 to TRBJ2-7, with 9 bases lining up with TRBD1. CDR1 SGHDN and CDR2 FVKESK come from the germline V gene. Trimming removed 4 bases from V and 3 bases from J; junction bases left unmatched: 13. There are 17 residues in the CDR3. In nucleotides, the CDR3 is TGTGCCAGCAGCCTCACAGTACCGGGACAGGGAATCTACGAGCAGTACTTC. As protein: CASSLTVPGQGIYEQYF.